This record concerns one T cell receptor beta chain sequence. Its antigen target is currently unknown. The sample holds no much larger clone one base away, and base qualities are not on file. Genomic DNA was extracted with the Qiagen DNeasy kit from unsorted PBMCs and from negatively selected CD4+ and CD8+ fractions. TCR beta CDR3 regions were amplified by immunoSEQ multiplex PCR using primers annealing to V and J segments. A synthetic immune receptor repertoire was used to minimize amplification bias, and any remaining bias was removed computationally after sequencing. Concerning the study's data processing: Custom Python scripts were used to quantify repertoire diversity as the Shannon entropy index. Unsorted, CD4+ and CD8+ repertoires were examined separately, except in combined analyses, for which CD4+ and CD8+ sequences were merged in silico. Clonal expansion was defined as at least a 2-fold frequency increase after treatment relative to C1D1, with a pseudocount of 0.5 for undetected baseline clones. Clones with 0 or 1 copy at C1D1 were defined as singleton clones, while clones with 2 or more copies were defined as non-singleton clones. Clones expanded in unsorted samples were assigned a CD4+, CD8+ or unknown annotation through matching of protein sequences in sorted samples from the same patient. Wilcoxon tests on paired samples were used to test changes in diversity from C1D1 to C4D1. Entries here come from immuneACCESS through TCRdb and include only in-frame sequences with V and J called. Some clones fail to appear in such tables; in the studies checked, an unresolved V gene covers under half of the shortfall, and the cause of the remainder is unknown. For V, J and clone size, that table is used; D and trimming come from the DNA. Recorded for this sample are some 96,000 clones; 81% of them occurred a single time. The biggest ten clones account for approximately 15% of the sample.

These data come from a study of PD-1 blockade in classical Hodgkin lymphoma (dated by TCRdb to between 2020 and 2021). With regard to the full study: Nivolumab dosing was 3 mg/kg intravenously every 2 weeks, continuing until either disease progression or unacceptable toxicity. To define a peripheral blood immune signature of response to PD-1 blockade in classical Hodgkin lymphoma, the study combined TCR beta sequencing with CyTOF. The investigation overall reported the following: Only a single clinical trial cohort was studied, and what caused the repertoire differences, possibly disease activity or prior therapy, remained undefined. Newly diagnosed patients were reported to have lower baseline TCR diversity than healthy donors, and relapsed/refractory patients were reported to have lower baseline TCR diversity still. Baseline diversity similar to that of newly diagnosed patients was observed in trial patients achieving complete response, whereas significantly lower diversity was observed in partial responders and progressors. CD4+ but not CD8+ TCR diversity rose significantly by C4D1 (p=0.0027 vs p=0.16), most apparent in complete responders (p=0.02). Patients starting nivolumab less than 1 year after ASCT had lower diversity and were excluded from later analyses to avoid confounding by immune reconstitution.

Per the germline V gene (reference sequence), LNHDA is the CDR1 and SQIVND is the CDR2. The CDR3, from cysteine to phenylalanine, totals 16 residues. The retained sequence is limited to the CDR3, 48 bases, with the frame set at the first base. Compared with germline, V lacks 3 bases and J lacks 4 bases; bases without a gene match: 9. The sample's time point label, in plain terms: cycle 2 day 1 (C2D1) of nivolumab. All trial patients had relapsed after autologous stem cell transplantation, with cohorts A, B and C differing in prior brentuximab vedotin exposure. The trial cohort comprised 56 patients with relapsed/refractory classical Hodgkin lymphoma whose best overall responses were complete response, partial response or progressive disease. Single-agent nivolumab was administered to trial patients in the multi-cohort phase II CheckMate 205 trial. An independent review committee assessed best overall response by applying the 2007 International Working Group response criteria. PBMCs from the trial were collected at three points: immediately before nivolumab initiation (C1D1), and during therapy at cycle 2 day 1 and cycle 4 day 1. After peripheral blood was drawn into 8 mL Vacutainer Cell Preparation Tubes, PBMCs were isolated by centrifugation and then cryopreserved.

Material: peripheral blood mononuclear cells (PBMCs), obtained before the second cycle of nivolumab. This clonotype was obtained from a human donor with classical Hodgkin lymphoma. The chain links TRBV19 with TRBJ2-7; the central 10 bases match TRBD2. The CDR3 region has the sequence CASSILAGDLIYEQYF. At the DNA level, the sequence is TGTGCCAGTAGTATCCTAGCGGGAGATCTTATTTACGAGCAGTACTTC.